The rows below give T cell receptor beta chains drawn from one sample of a study of beta chain features in type 1 diabetes. The method was immunoSEQ multiplex PCR; TCRdb's version includes in-frame clones alone and lacks a portion of them. The sample includes approximately 170,000 clones, 7.8% of them seen just once. The source material was central memory CD4+ T cells from blood. These TCRs come from a woman in her thirties or forties with type 1 diabetes. The CDR3 runs from the conserved cysteine through the conserved F or W. The order of the fields is V gene, D gene, clone size, J gene, CDR3 DNA, CDR3 protein. D genes are given only for firm matches. Rows give clone size only sometimes, using once, few, many, or a class for an expanded clone.

TRBV19,.,few,TRBJ2-2,TGTGCCAGTACCCCGACCCGGAGAGGGGAGCTGTTTTTT,CASTPTRRGELFF
TRBV7-2,.,.,TRBJ2-5,TGTGCCAGCAGCCCAGAGAGCGGGCAAGAGACCCAGTACTTC,CASSPESGQETQYF
TRBV7-8,TRBD1,few,TRBJ1-2,TGTGCCAGCAGCGGCCGGGACAGGGGCCCCTATGGCTACACCTTC,CASSGRDRGPYGYTF
TRBV28,TRBD1,.,TRBJ2-7,TGTGCCAGTAAGGGACAGGGCTACGAGCAGTACTTC,CASKGQGYEQYF
TRBV6-5,.,few,TRBJ1-1,TGTGCCAGCAGTCGCCAGGCCCAGAACACTGAAGCTTTCTTT,CASSRQAQNTEAFF
TRBV7-2,.,few,TRBJ2-2,TGTGCCAGCAGCCCGTACACCGGGGAGCTGTTTTTT,CASSPYTGELFF
TRBV7-6,TRBD2,.,TRBJ2-1,TGTGCCAGCACCCCAGCGGGGAGGGGCAATGAGCAGTTCTTC,CASTPAGRGNEQFF
TRBV27,TRBD1,.,TRBJ2-7,TGTGCCAGCAGTATACAGGGGAGAGGCTCCGAGCAGTACTTC,CASSIQGRGSEQYF
TRBV4-3,TRBD1,.,TRBJ1-1,TGCGCCAGCAGCCAAACAGGGGGAAGAACTGAAGCTTTCTTT,CASSQTGGRTEAFF
TRBV18,.,.,TRBJ2-1,TGTGCCAGCTCACCACCCCAGGGCAATGAGCAGTTCTTC,CASSPPQGNEQFF
TRBV2,.,many,TRBJ2-5,TGTGCCAGCAGCCCGCCCAGGTTGGCCCAGTACTTC,CASSPPRLAQYF
TRBV28,.,.,TRBJ1-1,TGTGCCAGCAGTACACCCGGGGAGTTTGAAGCTTTCTTT,CASSTPGEFEAFF
TRBV29-1,TRBD1,many,TRBJ2-7,TGCAGCGTCCCCGGGACAGGGCCTTACGAGCAGTACTTC,CSVPGTGPYEQYF
TRBV6-5,.,few,TRBJ1-5,TGTGCCAGCAGTCCAGGACAGACCAATCAGCCCCAGCATTTT,CASSPGQTNQPQHF
TRBV7-9,.,.,TRBJ2-6,TGTGCCAGCAGCTTAGTCACAGGGTTACTTTCTGGGGCCAACGTCCTGACTTTC,CASSLVTGLLSGANVLTF
TRBV7-3,TRBD1,few,TRBJ1-1,TGTGCCAGCAGCGTACAGGGGGCGAGAACTGAAGCTTTCTTT,CASSVQGARTEAFF
TRBV4-2,TRBD2,many,TRBJ2-7,TGTGCCAGCAGCCTTGGGGGAGGGGCCAACGAGCAGTACTTC,CASSLGGGANEQYF
TRBV30,.,many,TRBJ2-5,TGTGCCTGGAGTGGTCTAGCTCGCGAGACCCAGTACTTC,CAWSGLARETQYF
TRBV19,TRBD2,.,TRBJ2-1,TGTGCCAGTACACAGACTAGCGGCGGGGAGCAGTTCTTC,CASTQTSGGEQFF
TRBV7-9,TRBD2,few,TRBJ2-1,TGTGCCAGCAGCTCGACAGCGGGGGGTGAGCAGTTCTTC,CASSSTAGGEQFF
TRBV7-2,.,.,TRBJ1-2,TGTGCCAGCAGCTCCCCAGGGCTGATCTATGGCTACACCTTC,CASSSPGLIYGYTF
TRBV28,TRBD2,many,TRBJ2-1,TGTGCCAGCAGTCCCCTAGCGGGAGGGCCAGGTGAGCAGTTCTTC,CASSPLAGGPGEQFF
TRBV9,.,few,TRBJ2-1,TGTGCCAGCAGCCCCCGATCAAACGGGAATGAGCAGTTCTTC,CASSPRSNGNEQFF
TRBV29-1,.,many,TRBJ2-5,TGCAGCGTTGACTACAGCTACGAGACCCAGTACTTC,CSVDYSYETQYF
TRBV11-2,.,few,TRBJ2-5,TGTGCCAGCACCCTTGCGGGCCGGGAGACCCAGTACTTC,CASTLAGRETQYF
TRBV20-1,.,.,TRBJ2-1,TGCAGTGTTCGGACTGTCGAGCAGTTCTTC,CSVRTVEQFF
TRBV5-1,.,.,TRBJ2-2,TGCGCCAGCAGCTTGACAGGGAACACCGGGGAGCTGTTTTTT,CASSLTGNTGELFF
TRBV7-8,.,.,TRBJ2-3,TGTGCCAGCAGCTTACTCCGGGACACTAGCACAGATACGCAGTATTTT,CASSLLRDTSTDTQYF
TRBV9,TRBD2,few,TRBJ2-1,TGTGCCAGCAGCCCTAGCGGGAGCTCCTACAATGAGCAGTTCTTC,CASSPSGSSYNEQFF
TRBV5-4,TRBD2,few,TRBJ2-7,TGCGCCAGCAGCTTCAGACTAGCGGGAGAGGGAGAGCAGTACTTC,CASSFRLAGEGEQYF
TRBV14,TRBD1,few,TRBJ1-3,TGTGCCAGCAGCCAAGGATTAGGGGGCTTAAGAAACACCATATATTTT,CASSQGLGGLRNTIYF
TRBV25-1,TRBD2,few,TRBJ2-7,TGTGCCAGCAGTGGGGGGACTAGCGGGAGCTCCTACGAGCAGTACTTC,CASSGGTSGSSYEQYF
TRBV18,TRBD1,many,TRBJ1-5,TGTGCCAGCTCACCCGACAGGGGCGGCAATCAGCCCCAGCATTTT,CASSPDRGGNQPQHF
TRBV7-9,.,.,TRBJ2-7,TGTGCCAGCAGCTTAAGTGTCGGACTGCAGTACTTC,CASSLSVGLQYF
TRBV18,TRBD1,.,TRBJ1-1,TGTGCCAGCTCACCACAAACAGGGGGCGAAGCTTTCTTT,CASSPQTGGEAFF
TRBV7-8,TRBD2,.,TRBJ2-3,TGTGCCAGCAGCCCGGGACTAGCGGGAGCGGGAGATACGCAGTATTTT,CASSPGLAGAGDTQYF
TRBV5-4,.,.,TRBJ2-7,TGTGCCAGCAGCTTAGGAGCTAGCTACGAGCAGTACTTC,CASSLGASYEQYF
TRBV27,TRBD1,.,TRBJ2-1,TGTGCCAGCAGGCCCATGGACAGGGGGAATGAGCAGTTCTTC,CASRPMDRGNEQFF
TRBV5-1,.,few,TRBJ1-1,TGCGCCAGCAGCGTAAAACAGGGATACACTGAAGCTTTCTTT,CASSVKQGYTEAFF
TRBV7-2,.,few,TRBJ2-7,TGTGCCAGCAGCTTAGTGGGGGCCCTCGGCTACGAGCAGTACTTC,CASSLVGALGYEQYF
TRBV14,.,.,TRBJ1-1,TGTGCCAGCAGCCCGCGACAGGCGATGAACACTGAAGCTTTCTTT,CASSPRQAMNTEAFF
TRBV4-1,TRBD2,many,TRBJ2-1,TGCGCCAGCAGCCAAGCGGGAGGGGGGAATGAGCAGTTCTTC,CASSQAGGGNEQFF
TRBV30,TRBD2,few,TRBJ2-3,TGTGCCTCCCAGCGGGAGACTGCAGATACGCAGTATTTT,CASQRETADTQYF
TRBV4-3,TRBD1,.,TRBJ2-5,TGCGCCAGCAGCCAGGGCTCGTCTACAGGGGTCCAAGAGACCCAGTACTTC,CASSQGSSTGVQETQYF
TRBV29-1,.,many,TRBJ2-5,TGCAGCGTCAACTACCCAACGGTGCTTCGAGAGACCCAGTACTTC,CSVNYPTVLRETQYF
TRBV6-5,TRBD1,.,TRBJ2-1,TGTGCCAGCAGTTCCGTACAGGGGGCAAGGTACAATGAGCAGTTCTTC,CASSSVQGARYNEQFF
TRBV7-9,TRBD2,.,TRBJ2-1,TGTGCCAGCAGCTTAGATGGGACTAGCGGGAATGAGCAGTTCTTC,CASSLDGTSGNEQFF
TRBV5-1,TRBD2,.,TRBJ2-1,TGCGCCAGCAGCTTGGAGCGGGGGGCGGATGAGCAGTTCTTC,CASSLERGADEQFF
TRBV2,TRBD1,few,TRBJ1-5,TGTGCCAGCAATAACCCTGACAGGGGGCATCAGCCCCAGCATTTT,CASNNPDRGHQPQHF
TRBV6-1,.,.,TRBJ2-1,TGTGCCAGCAGTTTACGGACAGCTTCCTACAATGAGCAGTTCTTC,CASSLRTASYNEQFF
TRBV9,TRBD1,.,TRBJ1-2,TGTGCCAGCAGCGCATCCGGGACAGGGTCCGGCTACACCTTC,CASSASGTGSGYTF
TRBV7-2,.,once,TRBJ1-2,TGTGCCAGCAGCTTAGAGTTACAGGGACGACGTGGCTACACCTTC,CASSLELQGRRGYTF